The rows below give T cell receptor beta chains drawn from one sample of a study of T cells in Graves' hyperthyroidism and ophthalmopathy. A single record per CDR3 protein comes from TCRdb applying MiXCR to the multiplex PCR reads. The sample records 500,000 to 550,000 distinct CDR3 sequences, about 20% being singletons. The sequenced material came from blood. The source of these receptors is a man aged 40-49 years with Graves' ophthalmopathy. The CDR3 runs from the conserved cysteine through the conserved F or W. Each record gives: clone size, J gene, D gene, V gene, CDR3 length, CDR3 DNA, CDR3 protein. The D gene is left open where the match is weak. A clone size is listed for some rows: how often the clone was seen (once, few, many), or a class if it is expanded.

clone size: few
J gene: TRBJ1-2
D gene: -
V gene: TRBV28
CDR3 length: 18
CDR3 DNA: TGTGCCAGCAGTTTATTTAGAAAGGCCCGGTACAGGATGTATGGCTACACCTTC
CDR3 protein: CASSLFRKARYRMYGYTF

clone size: many
J gene: TRBJ2-3
D gene: -
V gene: TRBV7-9
CDR3 length: 16
CDR3 DNA: TGTGCCAGCAGCTTAGGCAGGCCACACGTGGGAGATACGCAGTATTTT
CDR3 protein: CASSLGRPHVGDTQYF

clone size: few
J gene: TRBJ2-7
D gene: -
V gene: TRBV6-2/TRBV6-3
CDR3 length: 16
CDR3 DNA: TGTGCCAGCAGTTACGAGGGTATCGGTCGGAACTACGAGCAGTACTTC
CDR3 protein: CASSYEGIGRNYEQYF

clone size: many
J gene: TRBJ2-5
D gene: TRBD2
V gene: TRBV10-3
CDR3 length: 16
CDR3 DNA: TGTGCCATCAGTGACCTCAGTATAGCGGGAGTCGAGACCCAGTACTTC
CDR3 protein: CAISDLSIAGVETQYF

clone size: many
J gene: TRBJ2-7
D gene: -
V gene: TRBV20-1
CDR3 length: 13
CDR3 DNA: TGCAGTGCTAGAATGGCAGGGAGGTACGAGCAGTACTTC
CDR3 protein: CSARMAGRYEQYF

clone size: -
J gene: TRBJ1-3
D gene: -
V gene: TRBV3-1
CDR3 length: 14
CDR3 DNA: TGTGCCAGCAGCCAGGGGGGACTAAGAAACACCATATATTTT
CDR3 protein: CASSQGGLRNTIYF

clone size: many
J gene: TRBJ1-2
D gene: TRBD1
V gene: TRBV28
CDR3 length: 16
CDR3 DNA: TGTGCCAGCAGTCCCCCCTCGACAGGGACAGACTATGGCTACACCTTC
CDR3 protein: CASSPPSTGTDYGYTF

clone size: -
J gene: TRBJ1-1
D gene: -
V gene: TRBV29-1
CDR3 length: 11
CDR3 DNA: TGCAGCGTTGATCCTACGGGGCAGGATCTCTTT
CDR3 protein: CSVDPTGQDLF

clone size: many
J gene: TRBJ1-2
D gene: -
V gene: TRBV6-1
CDR3 length: 13
CDR3 DNA: TGTGCCAGCAGCGTAGGGGCCTCCTATGGCTACACCTTC
CDR3 protein: CASSVGASYGYTF

clone size: many
J gene: TRBJ2-1
D gene: TRBD2
V gene: TRBV20-1
CDR3 length: 16
CDR3 DNA: TGCAGTGCTCAGGGACTAGCGGGGATATCATACAATGAGCAGTTCTTC
CDR3 protein: CSAQGLAGISYNEQFF

clone size: -
J gene: TRBJ1-5
D gene: TRBD1
V gene: TRBV6-1
CDR3 length: 14
CDR3 DNA: TGTGCCAGCAAACGGCAGGGGGGTAAGCAGCCCCAGCATTTT
CDR3 protein: CASKRQGGKQPQHF

clone size: few
J gene: TRBJ1-2
D gene: -
V gene: TRBV4-1
CDR3 length: 13
CDR3 DNA: TGCGCCAGCAGCCTACAGGTTTACTATGGCTACACCTTC
CDR3 protein: CASSLQVYYGYTF

clone size: -
J gene: TRBJ1-6
D gene: -
V gene: TRBV2
CDR3 length: 15
CDR3 DNA: TGTGCCAGCAGGGAGTGGGACATTGGAAATTCACCCCTCCACTTT
CDR3 protein: CASREWDIGNSPLHF

clone size: many
J gene: TRBJ1-1
D gene: -
V gene: TRBV28
CDR3 length: 12
CDR3 DNA: TGTGCCAGCAGTTCCGCAGGCACTGAAGCTTTCTTT
CDR3 protein: CASSSAGTEAFF

clone size: few
J gene: TRBJ1-6
D gene: TRBD1
V gene: TRBV12-3/TRBV12-4
CDR3 length: 15
CDR3 DNA: TGTGCCAGCAGGTACCAGGGGGCAGGTAATTCACCCCTCCACTTT
CDR3 protein: CASRYQGAGNSPLHF

clone size: few
J gene: TRBJ1-5
D gene: -
V gene: TRBV7-2
CDR3 length: 15
CDR3 DNA: TGTGCCAGCAGCTCCGGGACGTTTGACAATCAGCCCCAGCATTTT
CDR3 protein: CASSSGTFDNQPQHF

clone size: -
J gene: TRBJ1-5
D gene: -
V gene: TRBV24-1
CDR3 length: 15
CDR3 DNA: TGTGCCACCGGAAGGCCAGCGAGAGACAATCAGCCCCAGCATTTT
CDR3 protein: CATGRPARDNQPQHF

clone size: many
J gene: TRBJ2-3
D gene: -
V gene: TRBV7-6
CDR3 length: 15
CDR3 DNA: TGTGCCAGCAGCCTACACCTGGAGAGCACAGATACGCAGTATTTT
CDR3 protein: CASSLHLESTDTQYF

clone size: few
J gene: TRBJ1-3
D gene: -
V gene: TRBV12-5
CDR3 length: 15
CDR3 DNA: TGTGCTAGTGGGTCAGACGGCAACTCTGGAAACACCATATATTTT
CDR3 protein: CASGSDGNSGNTIYF

clone size: -
J gene: TRBJ2-7
D gene: -
V gene: TRBV15
CDR3 length: 13
CDR3 DNA: TGTGCCACCGGTGACATAGGCTCCTACGAGCAGTACTTC
CDR3 protein: CATGDIGSYEQYF

clone size: many
J gene: TRBJ2-7
D gene: TRBD2
V gene: TRBV28
CDR3 length: 17
CDR3 DNA: TGTGCCAGCAGTCGTAGGATCGGGCTAGCGGGAGATCACGAGCAGTACTTC
CDR3 protein: CASSRRIGLAGDHEQYF